This T cell receptor beta chain was obtained from a study of T cells in Graves' hyperthyroidism and ophthalmopathy. The V gene end was trimmed by 4 bases and the J gene end by 2 bases; junction bases not matched to a gene: 6. Germline V CDR1 and CDR2: ENHRY, SYGVKD. The CDR3 loop spans 15 amino acids. TCR beta CDR3 sequences were amplified from RNA transcripts. Researchers ran a first-round RT-PCR on the TCR CDR3 using the HTBI primer set. TCRdb used MiXCR to reprocess the multiplex PCR reads, holding one entry per CDR3 protein. The repertoire holds around 690,000 distinct CDR3 sequences, with around 21% as singletons.

Material: blood. The chain couples TRBV10-3 to TRBJ1-1; 8 positions match TRBD1. The source is a man aged 25 to 40 with Graves' ophthalmopathy. The CDR3 region has the DNA TGTGCCATCAGTGCGAAGGGACAGGCTAACACTGAAGCTTTCTTT. Translating gives CAISAKGQANTEAFF.